This T cell receptor beta chain originates from a study of blood T cell repertoires in COVID-19. Study details: Material from acute and convalescent COVID-19 was sourced from the United States, Italy and Spain. Sources were T cells, B-cell-depleted T cells, or PBMCs; the material itself was cDNA or gDNA.

Per the authors' pipeline: It was from reference gene primer amplification that nucleated cell counts were estimated. Measured with immunoSEQ multiplex PCR; TCRdb has only the in-frame clones, and not every one. V and J calls and clone size come straight from that table; D and trimming were deduced from the DNA. Of 100,000 to 150,000 clones in the sample, around 86% were seen once. The V gene's germline CDR1 is MNHEY and CDR2 SMNVEV (reference sequence). This CDR3 has 16 residues. With 3 bases removed from V and 0 bases from J, the gap between germline ends came to 9 bases. Material: peripheral blood. The receptor's source is a man between 60 and 75 years old with acute or convalescent COVID-19. This chain joins TRBV27 and TRBJ1-6; D not resolved. This CDR3 is CASSFQASSYNSPLHF. The CDR3 nucleotides are TGTGCCAGCAGTTTTCAGGCGAGCTCCTATAATTCACCCCTCCACTTT.